This T cell receptor (beta chain) was retrieved from a study of beta chain features in type 1 diabetes. Findings and caveats of the study: Moderate yet significant TCRB CDR3 shortening was seen in Type 1 diabetes patients in all four CD4+ subsets.

CD45RO/CCR7/CD25/CD127/CD95/CD27 separated CD4+ naive, central memory, regulatory and stem cell-like memory cells by sorting. The isolated RNA, all of it, was reverse transcribed, so expressed TCRB transcripts were what got sequenced. Using immunoSEQ multiplex PCR, the repertoire was profiled, and TCRdb retains in-frame clones only, with some absent. The data contain 250,000 to 350,000 clones, around 16% of them singletons. This CDR3 region has 13 residues. The germline V gene has CDR1 SGHRS and CDR2 YFSETQ. Turning to this clone: Its antigen is unknown.

This chain connects TRBV5-1 to TRBJ2-5, with 8 bases that match TRBD2. The J call may be in error: the DNA end matches TRBJ2-7 better. This TCR was sampled from a man aged 18 to 29 with type 1 diabetes. The sequencing input was naive CD4+ T cells from blood. CDR3 DNA: TGCGCCAGCAGACAAGCGGGAGTTCGCGAGCAGTACTTC. As protein: CASRQAGVREQYF.